Listed below are T cell receptor beta chains from one sample, sequenced in a study of T cell responses to AZD1222 COVID-19 vaccine. Clones were sequenced by immunoSEQ multiplex PCR, and TCRdb holds only the in-frame ones, with some missing. The sample consists of roughly 150,000 clones, just under 95% of them appearing once. This specimen consisted of peripheral blood, obtained on day 0 of AZD1222 vaccination. The source of these receptors is an adult in good health. Both conserved end residues are part of each CDR3. D genes are given only for firm matches. Size is omitted from some rows. Given values are once, few, many or a class for expanded clones.

clone size,D gene,J gene,V gene,CDR3 DNA,CDR3 protein
-,-,TRBJ1-2,TRBV7-2,TGTGCCAGCAGCCAGGTATTGGCGACCTATGGCTACACCTTC,CASSQVLATYGYTF
-,TRBD1,TRBJ2-7,TRBV5-1,TGCGCCAGCAGCCCCAGGCAAGGGACAGCCGAGCAGTACTTC,CASSPRQGTAEQYF
-,TRBD2,TRBJ2-3,TRBV14,TGTGCCAGCAGCTCCCCGGGGGGGCCAGATACGCAGTATTTT,CASSSPGGPDTQYF
-,-,TRBJ1-5,TRBV5-4,TGTGCCAGCAGCTCTGGCGGGGGCAATCAGCCCCAGCATTTT,CASSSGGGNQPQHF
-,TRBD1,TRBJ1-2,TRBV27,TGTGCCAGCCACGACAGGGGGCGCGACTATGGCTACACCTTC,CASHDRGRDYGYTF
-,-,TRBJ1-1,TRBV19,TGTGCCAGTAGTATAGTGGGAGGTCAGGGGACTGAAGCTTTCTTT,CASSIVGGQGTEAFF
-,-,TRBJ1-2,TRBV28,TGTGCCAGCAGTGGACACTATGGCTACACCTTC,CASSGHYGYTF
-,-,TRBJ2-5,TRBV2,TGTGCCAGCAGTGAGGGGTCGGGGTCTGGGGAGACCCAGTACTTC,CASSEGSGSGETQYF
-,-,TRBJ1-1,TRBV12-3/TRBV12-4,TGTGCCAGCAGTTTCTCATCCACTGAAGCTTTCTTT,CASSFSSTEAFF
-,TRBD2,TRBJ2-1,TRBV4-1,TGCGCCAGCAGCCAAGATTACATAGCGGGGCTGGGGGACAATGAGCAGTTCTTC,CASSQDYIAGLGDNEQFF
-,TRBD2,TRBJ2-5,TRBV5-1,TGCGCCAGCAGCTTATCCCTAGCGGGGCTTGAGACCCAGTACTTC,CASSLSLAGLETQYF
once,-,TRBJ1-1,TRBV5-6,TGTGCCAGCAGCTTCCCCCGCCCACAATCGGGCACTGAAGCTTTCTTT,CASSFPRPQSGTEAFF
-,TRBD1,TRBJ2-7,TRBV15,TGTGCCACCAGCCTCCCCGGGACAGGGAGCTCCTACGAGCAGTACTTC,CATSLPGTGSSYEQYF
-,TRBD2,TRBJ2-4,TRBV7-2,TGTGCCAGCAGCTTAGGTACGGGAGGCAGTGCCTTC,CASSLGTGGSAF
-,TRBD1,TRBJ1-5,TRBV7-2,TGTGCCAGCAGCTCTGACAGGGGGGGGCAGCCCCAGCATTTT,CASSSDRGGQPQHF
once,-,TRBJ2-1,TRBV30,TGTGCCTGGAGTGTAGGGGGAGGCTCCTACAATGAGCAGTTCTTC,CAWSVGGGSYNEQFF
-,-,TRBJ1-2,TRBV6-2/TRBV6-3,TGTGCCAGCAGTTCGGCCTCCGGAGCTAACTATGGCTACACCTTC,CASSSASGANYGYTF
-,TRBD1,TRBJ1-2,TRBV15,TGTGCCACCAGCCACGACAGGGGAATTGTTGGCTACACCTTC,CATSHDRGIVGYTF
-,TRBD2,TRBJ2-2,TRBV2,TGTGCCAGCAGTTGGGGACTAGCGGGAGATGGGGGGGAGCTGTTTTTT,CASSWGLAGDGGELFF
-,-,TRBJ2-1,TRBV4-3,TGCGCCAGCAGCCAAGAGTACGGGAGCCCCTACAATGAGCAGTTCTTC,CASSQEYGSPYNEQFF
-,-,TRBJ1-3,TRBV30,TGTGCCTGGAACGAAGGAAACACCATATATTTT,CAWNEGNTIYF
-,-,TRBJ2-1,TRBV27,TGTGCCAGCAGTTTATCCGGGAGTGATGAGCAGTTCTTC,CASSLSGSDEQFF
-,TRBD1,TRBJ1-1,TRBV10-3,TGTGCCATCAGAGGGACAGTCAACACTGAAGCTTTCTTT,CAIRGTVNTEAFF
-,TRBD1,TRBJ2-7,TRBV6-5,TGTGCCAGCAGTCGCCGGGACAGCTCCTACGAGCAGTACTTC,CASSRRDSSYEQYF
-,TRBD2,TRBJ2-1,TRBV7-2,TGTGCCAGCAGCCCCCCCCGGGTGGGAGCGGGAGGGAGCAATGAGCAGTTCTTC,CASSPPRVGAGGSNEQFF
-,TRBD2,TRBJ2-7,TRBV5-1,TGCGCCAGCAGCTTTCGGGCGGGAGGGCCCTACGAGCAGTACTTC,CASSFRAGGPYEQYF
-,-,TRBJ1-2,TRBV2,TGTGCCAGCAGTGAGGGGGGGCCCTTCTATGGCTACACCTTC,CASSEGGPFYGYTF
-,TRBD1,TRBJ2-1,TRBV7-8,TGTGCCAGCAGCTTTAGACAGGGGGGAACCTACAATGAGCAGTTCTTC,CASSFRQGGTYNEQFF